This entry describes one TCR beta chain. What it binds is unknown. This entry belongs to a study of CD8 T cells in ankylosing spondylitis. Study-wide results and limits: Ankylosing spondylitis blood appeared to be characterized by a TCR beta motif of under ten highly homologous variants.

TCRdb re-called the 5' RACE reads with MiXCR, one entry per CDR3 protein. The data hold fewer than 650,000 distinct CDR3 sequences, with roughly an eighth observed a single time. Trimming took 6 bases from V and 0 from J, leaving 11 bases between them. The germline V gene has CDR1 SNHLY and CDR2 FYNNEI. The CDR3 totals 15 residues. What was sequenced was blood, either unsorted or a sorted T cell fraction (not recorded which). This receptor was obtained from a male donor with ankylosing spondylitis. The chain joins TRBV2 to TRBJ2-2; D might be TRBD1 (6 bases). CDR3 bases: TGTGCCAGCAGCGCGGACAGCGCGAACACCGGGGAGCTGTTTTTT. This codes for CASSADSANTGELFF.